A single sample gave rise to the 25 T cell receptor beta chains below, sequenced in a study of blood T cell repertoires in COVID-19. Assay: immunoSEQ multiplex PCR; the TCRdb copy retains only in-frame clones and omits some. This sample yields 30,000 to 45,000 clones, of which roughly 78% are seen a single time; about 33% belongs to the top ten. What was sequenced was peripheral blood. The receptors were gathered from a man aged 60 to 69 with acute or convalescent COVID-19.

The V and J genes are TRBV10-2 and TRBJ1-5; D gene uncertain. Trimming shortened V by 7 bases and J by 1 base, and 8 bases separated the two germline ends. CDR3 length: 13 residues. CDR1 WSHSY and CDR2 SAAADI come from the germline V gene. The CDR3 DNA reads as TGCGCCAGCAAGGAGACGAGCAATCAGCCCCAGCATTTT. This translates into CASKETSNQPQHF.

The J gene is TRBJ2-5, the V gene TRBV6-2 or TRBV6-3, with D possibly matching TRBD2 (6 bases). CDR1 is MNHEY, CDR2 SVGEGT, per germline. This CDR3 has 12 amino acids. The ends were cut back, 4 bases at V and 5 bases at J, with 8 bases in the middle. The CDR3 nucleotides read TGTGCCAGCAGTTCTAGCGTGGAGACCCAGTACTTC. It yields the protein CASSSSVETQYF.

This clone was found once. The chain links TRBV10-2 to TRBJ2-7; 15 bases map to TRBD2. The CDR3 length is 18 residues. Germline CDR1 is WSHSY and CDR2 is SAAADI. V dropped 2 bases and J dropped 3; count of bases not matched to a gene: 8. CDR3 sequence: CASSEQGLAGGLRYEQYF. Here the CDR3 DNA reads TGCGCCAGCAGTGAGCAGGGACTAGCGGGAGGATTGCGCTACGAGCAGTACTTC.

The V gene is TRBV2, the J gene TRBJ2-3; no clear D. The germline CDR1 and CDR2 sequences are SNHLY and FYNNEI. CDR3 length equals 15 residues. V was clipped by 5 bases and J by 2 bases, with 14 bases between them. The CDR3 DNA sequence: TGTGCCAGCAGTTACTTCGGTGCTAACACAGATACGCAGTATTTT. Its protein is CASSYFGANTDTQYF.

The genes are TRBV5-1 and TRBJ2-7, with a weak D call TRBD2 (6 bases). CDR3 length equals 14 residues. The germline CDR1 and CDR2 sequences are SGHRS and YFSETQ. V was cut by 0 bases and J by 2 bases, with 9 bases left in between. The CDR3, as DNA: TGCGCCAGCAGCTTGGCCCGGGAGCCCTACGAGCAGTACTTC. It specifies CASSLAREPYEQYF. Complete variable domain (other parts from reference TRBV5-1 and TRBJ2-7): KAGVTQTPRYLIKTRGQQVTLSCSPISGHRSVSWYQQTPGQGLQFLFEYFSETQRNKGNFPGRFSGRQFSNSRSEMNVSTLELGDSALYLCASSLAREPYEQYFGPGTRLTVT.

The rearrangement links TRBV10-3 to TRBJ2-3, with 12 bases fitting TRBD2. CDR1 ENHRY and CDR2 SYGVKD come from the germline V gene. V was pared by 4 bases and J by 4 bases, with 6 bases of the junction left unmatched. The CDR3 has 16 residues. The CDR3 reads CAISGRLAGVADTQYF. CDR3 nucleotide sequence: TGTGCCATCAGTGGGAGACTAGCGGGAGTGGCAGATACGCAGTATTTT.

The chain joins TRBV28 to TRBJ1-5, with D perhaps matching TRBD1 (6 bases). The CDR3 totals 15 residues. Trimming left V 6 bases short and J 6 bases short, with 18 bases between. Germline loops: CDR1 MDHEN, CDR2 SYDVKM. This chain's CDR3 is CASRPQGGASQPQHF. CDR3 nucleotide sequence: TGTGCCAGCAGGCCCCAAGGGGGAGCGAGTCAGCCCCAGCATTTT.

The rearrangement uses TRBV7-2 and TRBJ1-6; 9 positions match TRBD1. The CDR3 is 16 amino acids. With V trimmed by 0 bases and J by 7 bases, 4 bases remained unmatched. Per germline, CDR1 SGHTA and CDR2 FQGNSA. The CDR3 DNA is TGTGCCAGCAGCTTAGCCTCAGGGACAGGGAATTCACCCCTCCACTTT. Translated, it gives CASSLASGTGNSPLHF.

This chain links TRBV5-1 with TRBJ2-2; D not resolved. Germline CDR1 reads SGHRS; CDR2 reads YFSETQ. The CDR3 is 15 residues long. V lost 0 bases and J 3 bases, leaving 9 bases between the germline ends. The CDR3 spells CASSLDGVDTGELFF. DNA of the CDR3: TGCGCCAGCAGCTTGGACGGTGTCGACACCGGGGAGCTGTTTTTT.

The V gene is TRBV5-1, the J gene TRBJ2-5; a possible D gene is TRBD2 (6 bases). This CDR3 is built from 14 residues. V lost 3 bases and J 4 bases, leaving 13 bases between the germline ends. Germline V gives CDR1 SGHRS, CDR2 YFSETQ. Written as DNA, the CDR3 is TGCGCCAGCAGCTATTCTCAGGAGGGAGAGACCCAGTACTTC. This codes for CASSYSQEGETQYF.

V gene TRBV6-2 or TRBV6-3 combines with J gene TRBJ2-7; 9 bases fit TRBD1. V lost 5 bases to trimming and J lost 2 bases; unmatched junction nucleotides: 7. This CDR3 contains 15 residues. The germline V gene has CDR1 MNHEY and CDR2 SVGEGT. The CDR3 region is CASSDTGTGTYEQYF. The CDR3, as DNA: TGTGCCAGCAGTGACACCGGGACAGGGACCTACGAGCAGTACTTC.

The rearrangement links TRBV5-1 to TRBJ2-7, with 10 bases lining up with TRBD2. The V gene's germline CDR1 is SGHRS and CDR2 YFSETQ. The CDR3 loop spans 16 amino acids. V lost 4 bases, J lost 3 bases, and 10 bases stayed unmatched. CDR3 DNA: TGCGCCAGCAGCCCCATCAGGGCTAGCGGGAGCTACGAGCAGTACTTC. Translating gives CASSPIRASGSYEQYF.

This chain uses TRBV6-1 with TRBJ1-6; D possibly corresponds to TRBD1 (6 bases). The CDR3 sequence is 16 residues long. The V end was cut by 2 bases, the J end by 7 bases, with 15 bases between. CDR1 and CDR2 (germline): MNHNS, SASEGT. CDR3 bases: TGTGCCAGCAGTGAAACAGGGAGAGGGGTAAATTCACCCCTCCACTTT. This gives the protein CASSETGRGVNSPLHF.

The chain joins TRBV6-5 to TRBJ1-4, with 8 bases fitting TRBD1. The CDR3 has 15 amino acids. J gave up 5 bases and V 8 bases, and 10 bases lay outside the gene matches. CDR1 and CDR2 (germline): MNHEY, SVGAGI. CDR3 amino acids: CASVATRGRNEKLFF. The CDR3 DNA is TGTGCCAGCGTCGCGACCAGGGGGCGGAATGAAAAACTGTTTTTT.

The V call is TRBV7-2, the J call TRBJ2-1; a possible D gene is TRBD2 (6 bases). V shed 5 bases and J shed 0 bases, with 11 bases lying between them. The CDR3 spans 15 residues. Germline assignment: CDR1 SGHTA and CDR2 FQGNSA. The CDR3 spells CASSLTGLSYNEQFF. DNA for the CDR3: TGTGCCAGCAGCCTCACGGGACTCTCCTACAATGAGCAGTTCTTC.

This clone came up a few times. The chain combines TRBV2 with TRBJ2-1; TRBD2 aligns across 10 bases. This CDR3 region has 15 residues. CDR1 SNHLY and CDR2 FYNNEI come from the germline V gene. Germline trimming cut 7 bases from V and 2 bases from J; bases unmatched to any gene: 5. The CDR3 DNA is TGTGCCAGCACATGGACTAGCGGTACCTACAATGAGCAGTTCTTC. As protein: CASTWTSGTYNEQFF.

The chain is built from TRBV23-1 and TRBJ2-7; TRBD1 matches at 8 bases. TRBV23-1 is an ORF for which the function is uncertain. The V gene end was trimmed by 8 bases and the J gene end by 3 bases; junction bases not matched to a gene: 9. The CDR3 spans 14 residues. The CDR3 spells CASRDRDRFYEQYF. The CDR3 nucleotides read TGCGCCAGCCGCGACCGGGACAGGTTCTACGAGCAGTACTTC.

The chain uses TRBV7-2 and TRBJ1-1, with a weak D call TRBD1 (5 bases). CDR3 length: 15 residues. Germline V gene sequence: CDR1 SGHTA, CDR2 FQGNSA. V was trimmed by 2 bases and J by 3 bases, leaving 13 bases between them. The CDR3 loop is CASSLFGGRDTEAFF. The CDR3 bases are TGTGCCAGCAGCTTATTCGGGGGGAGGGACACTGAAGCTTTCTTT. Complete variable domain (other parts from reference TRBV7-2 and TRBJ1-1): GAGVSQSPSNKVTEKGKDVELRCDPISGHTALYWYRQSLGQGLEFLIYFQGNSAPDKSGLPSDRFSAERTGGSVSTLTIQRTQQEDSAVYLCASSLFGGRDTEAFFGQGTRLTVV.

In nucleotides, the CDR3 is TGTGCCACCAGCAGGCAAACAGGGACTAATGAAAAACTGTTTTTT. It translates to CATSRQTGTNEKLFF. The chain uses TRBV15 and TRBJ1-4; D might be TRBD1 (6 bases). Per germline, CDR1 LNHNV and CDR2 YYDKDF (reference sequence). V shed 3 bases and J shed 2 bases, with 10 bases lying between them. The length of the CDR3 is 15 residues.

This clone was observed a handful of times. The gene calls are TRBV6-2 or TRBV6-3 and TRBJ2-5; a weak D match, TRBD1 (5 bases). With 2 bases removed from V and 5 bases from J, the gap between germline ends came to 15 bases. Germline V gene sequence: CDR1 MNHEY, CDR2 SVGEGT. The CDR3 runs 15 residues. The CDR3 nucleotides are TGTGCCAGCAGTTACGCGGCGACAGCAAGGGAGACCCAGTACTTC. As protein: CASSYAATARETQYF.

V gene TRBV6-1 combines with J gene TRBJ1-3; 8 bases line up with TRBD1. V lost 0 bases, J lost 11 bases, and 6 bases stayed unmatched. This CDR3 contains 14 residues. CDR1 is MNHNS, CDR2 SASEGT, per germline. This CDR3 reads CASSEAPQGAAIYF. The CDR3 region has the DNA TGTGCCAGCAGTGAAGCGCCCCAGGGGGCGGCCATATATTTT.

The gene calls are TRBV6-5 and TRBJ2-1, with TRBD2 matching 9 bases. V was pared by 4 bases and J by 4 bases, with 5 bases of the junction left unmatched. The germline V gene has CDR1 MNHEY and CDR2 SVGAGI. The CDR3 extends over 15 amino acids. CDR3 DNA: TGTGCCAGCAGTTCCGTGGCGGGAGGGTACAATGAGCAGTTCTTC. It specifies CASSSVAGGYNEQFF.

This rearrangement joins TRBV14 to TRBJ2-7; 10 bases map to TRBD1. The V gene end was trimmed by 4 bases and the J gene end by 2 bases; junction bases not matched to a gene: 5. CDR1 SGHDN and CDR2 FVKESK come from the germline V gene. The CDR3 length is 15 residues. Here the CDR3 reads CASSPDRGLAYEQYF. In nucleotides, the CDR3 is TGTGCCAGCAGCCCAGACAGGGGGCTGGCCTACGAGCAGTACTTC.

The chain recombines TRBV19 with TRBJ2-5; perhaps TRBD2 as D (6 bases). The V end lost 6 bases, the J end lost 5 bases, and 19 bases lay between the germline ends. This CDR3 has 15 amino acids. From germline, CDR1 is LNHDA and CDR2 SQIVND (reference sequence). The DNA of the CDR3 is TGTGCCAGTAGCCGAGGAGGGGCCGGTGGGGAGACCCAGTACTTC. Translating gives CASSRGGAGGETQYF.

The rearrangement links TRBV19 to TRBJ2-7; 8 bases align to TRBD2. J was trimmed by 3 bases and V by 5 bases; bases with no gene match: 9. Germline values: CDR1 LNHDA, CDR2 SQIVND (reference sequence). This CDR3 is 15 amino acids long. CDR3 protein: CASSPGGAGDYEQYF. The CDR3 coding sequence is TGTGCCAGTAGTCCGGGAGGAGCGGGGGACTACGAGCAGTACTTC.